One T cell receptor beta chain is described in this entry. Its specificity is unknown. CD4+CD25+CD127- Tregs, CD4+CD25- non-Tregs, CD4 and CD8 cells were sorted. These data originate in a study of Tregs in tolerant kidney transplant recipients. Study-wide background: The nonmyeloablative bone marrow transplants came from related graft donors, with transient mixed chimerism. Study outcomes and limitations: Nucleotide sequences could not be compared across some patients' samples due to primer changes.

The CDR3 covers 16 residues. V shed 2 bases and J 0 bases; nucleotides not matched to a gene: 3. Germline V gives CDR1 LGHNA, CDR2 YNFKEQ. Some clones are missing from TCRdb's copy, which holds only in-frame ones; the method was immunoSEQ multiplex PCR. The sample has roughly 80,000 clones; under 98% are singletons. The receptor was derived from a human donor who received a combined kidney and bone marrow transplant. Here the sequenced sample was CD4+ T cells from blood, taken before the transplant. This chain uses TRBV4-2 with TRBJ2-2, with TRBD2 identical over 7 bases. This CDR3 reads CASSQSGGTNTGELFF. The CDR3 DNA follows: TGTGCCAGCAGCCAATCCGGGGGGACGAACACCGGGGAGCTGTTTTTT.